This T cell receptor (beta chain) originates from a study of CD8 T cells in Susac syndrome. The CDR3 is made up of 13 amino acids. CDR1 is GTSNPN, CDR2 SVGIG, per germline (reference sequence). Trimming pared 4 bases from V and 9 bases from J, leaving 16 bases between. A quantity of roughly 0.5 to 1 ug RNA underwent reverse transcription using random hexamers. TCRdb called the immunoSEQ multiplex PCR reads again in MiXCR, with one record for every CDR3 protein. The sample lists approximately 130,000 distinct CDR3 sequences, around nine tenths seen once, with 0.24% in the top ten. Sequencing was done on a sample of CD8+ T cells from PBMCs. The chain uses TRBV30 and TRBJ2-4; unclear D gene. This clonotype was sampled from a human donor with multiple sclerosis. In DNA form, the CDR3 reads TGTGCCTGGACGAAGGAGTTCCTCGCCATTCAGTACTTC. Translation: CAWTKEFLAIQYF.